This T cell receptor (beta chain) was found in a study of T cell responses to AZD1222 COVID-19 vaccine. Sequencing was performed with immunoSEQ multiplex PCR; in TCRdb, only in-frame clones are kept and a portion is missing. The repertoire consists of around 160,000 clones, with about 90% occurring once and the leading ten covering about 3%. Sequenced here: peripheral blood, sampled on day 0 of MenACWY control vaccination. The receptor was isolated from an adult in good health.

The CDR3 nucleotides read TGTGCCAGCAGCCGAGCGACAGGGTACTATGGCTACACCTTC. It codes for CASSRATGYYGYTF. This chain links TRBV3-1 (or the pseudogene TRBV3-2) with TRBJ1-2; 7 nucleotides match TRBD1. The CDR3 totals 14 residues. CDR1 LGHDT and CDR2 YNNKEL come from the germline V gene (reference sequence). V trimming: 4 bases; J trimming: 3 bases; junction bases outside the gene matches: 5.